This T cell receptor beta chain comes out of a study of human T cells and chemical hapten exposure. On the study more broadly: Skin on the upper inner arm, around 2 cm by around 2 cm in size, was sensitized with 2% DPC. Per-sample TCR yields varied mainly from small pooled library volume differences.

Study observations and caveats: A positive correlation with patch test score was found for PT1 expanded TCR counts.

The table lists this clonotype with a few counts. Its target is unknown. Time point meaning: patch test 1, 2 weeks after DPC sensitization. Treatment given: therapeutic diphenylcyclopropenone sensitization with weekly scalp DPC. Each CDR3 protein gets one entry after TCRdb re-called the RACE reads with MiXCR. The table records approximately 80,000 distinct CDR3 sequences, around a tenth of them present only once. The CDR3 spans 13 residues. The germline V gene has CDR1 LNHDA and CDR2 SQIVND (reference sequence). Trimming left V 5 bases short and J 1 base short, with 8 bases between. This chain uses TRBV19 with TRBJ2-5; D might be TRBD2 (6 bases). The TCR originated in a woman aged 45-65 years with alopecia areata. Some clones in this sample may be carry-over from other donors' samples. The sample was whole blood, taken in connection with sensitization to the hapten diphenylcyclopropenone (DPC). This CDR3 reads CASSGDFQETQYF. The CDR3 nucleotides read TGTGCCAGTAGTGGGGACTTCCAAGAGACCCAGTACTTC.